This entry describes one T cell receptor beta chain. The data were taken from a study of blood T cell repertoires in COVID-19. Looking at the study overall: The United States, Italy and Spain provided the acute and convalescent COVID-19 samples.

Trimming cost V 0 bases and J 5 bases, with 11 bases left between them. The germline gives CDR1 SGDLS, CDR2 YYNGEE. The CDR3 totals 15 residues. Original analysis: Counts of nucleated cells, estimated from reference gene primer amplification, were obtained. Sequenced by immunoSEQ multiplex PCR; TCRdb stores in-frame clones only, minus some. That table supplies the V and J calls and clone size; D and trimming were determined from the DNA. The sample comprises about half a million clones, 80% to 90% of which are singletons, and approximately 2.9% rests with the top ten. The sequence was collected from a human donor in a cohort sampled during active COVID-19. Sequencing input: peripheral blood. The V call is TRBV9, the J call TRBJ2-2, with D maybe TRBD1 (6 bases). CDR3: CASSVGGQGTGELFF. For the CDR3, the DNA is TGTGCCAGCAGCGTAGGTGGGCAGGGGACCGGGGAGCTGTTTTTT.